This TCR beta chain was recovered during a study of control samples from healthy donors and cancer patients. This clone showed up just once. Generated by immunoSEQ multiplex PCR, the TCRdb table keeps only in-frame clones and is missing some. The sample consists of 150,000 to 200,000 clones, around 89% of them appearing once. The germline gives CDR1 SGHNT, CDR2 YYREEE (reference sequence). V dropped 4 bases and J dropped 7; count of bases not matched to a gene: 6. The CDR3 runs to 14 residues. The sample was blood. The TCR originated in a woman between 50 and 59 years old in good health. This chain connects TRBV5-4 to TRBJ2-1, with 9 positions matching TRBD1. CDR3 nucleotide sequence: TGTGCCAGCAGCCTCAGACAGGGGGGGAATGAGCAGTTCTTC. Residues: CASSLRQGGNEQFF.